This TCR beta chain was retrieved from a study of T cell responses to AZD1222 COVID-19 vaccine. The overall study: Timing groups of about 4 and about 12 weeks for second doses were pooled.

Broader study findings: Baseline seropositivity characterized only a handful of AZD1222 recipients. Spike-specific TCR repertoires showed rising breadth and depth after two AZD1222 doses. In a largely white British group with more females than males, clonal diversity was possibly underestimated.

V shed 1 base and J shed 2 bases, with 5 bases lying between them. CDR3 length: 13 residues. Generated by immunoSEQ multiplex PCR, the TCRdb table keeps only in-frame clones and is missing some. The sample has about 110,000 clones; nearly 90% are singletons. On this clone itself: Its cognate antigen is unknown. Other nucleotide sequences in the sample specify the same CDR3.

The sequence derives from an adult in good health. This sample comprised peripheral blood, obtained on day 0 of AZD1222 vaccination. The gene calls are TRBV12-3 or TRBV12-4 and TRBJ1-1; D is uncertain. This CDR3 reads CASSLGPNTEAFF. DNA for the CDR3: TGTGCCAGCAGTTTAGGGCCAAACACTGAAGCTTTCTTT.